This is a list of T cell receptor beta chains from one sample in a study of cytomegalovirus exposure and HLA in healthy donors. Only in-frame clones appear in the TCRdb table, and some are missing; sequencing was by immunoSEQ multiplex PCR. The profile shows over 150,000 clones, 77% of them singletons. The sequenced sample consisted of PBMCs. The receptors here all came from a man aged 50 or older in good health and CMV-seropositive. Both conserved end residues are part of each CDR3. Each record gives: J gene, clone size, V gene, D gene, CDR3 protein, CDR3 DNA. The D gene is left open where the match is weak. Clone size is not always given. Where it is, it says once, few, many or a class for expanded clones.

j_gene: TRBJ1-1
abundance: -
v_gene: TRBV18
d_gene: -
CDR3aa: CASSPKTTEAFF
CDR3nt: TGTGCCAGCTCACCAAAGACAACTGAAGCTTTCTTT

j_gene: TRBJ2-3
abundance: -
v_gene: TRBV4-2
d_gene: TRBD2
CDR3aa: CASSQPVALADTDTQYF
CDR3nt: TGTGCCAGCAGCCAGCCGGTGGCACTAGCGGACACAGATACGCAGTATTTT

j_gene: TRBJ1-2
abundance: few
v_gene: TRBV6-6
d_gene: TRBD1
CDR3aa: CASSSTGVNYGYTF
CDR3nt: TGTGCCAGCAGTTCGACAGGGGTAAACTATGGCTACACCTTC

j_gene: TRBJ2-3
abundance: -
v_gene: TRBV9
d_gene: TRBD2
CDR3aa: CASSVDWRAGGASTDTQYF
CDR3nt: TGTGCCAGCAGCGTAGATTGGAGAGCGGGGGGGGCTAGCACAGATACGCAGTATTTT

j_gene: TRBJ1-6
abundance: -
v_gene: TRBV7-8
d_gene: -
CDR3aa: CASSLAATYNSPLHF
CDR3nt: TGTGCCAGCAGCTTGGCAGCGACCTATAATTCACCCCTCCACTTT

j_gene: TRBJ1-2
abundance: -
v_gene: TRBV18
d_gene: -
CDR3aa: CASSPRREDRVF
CDR3nt: TGTGCCAGCTCACCACGAAGAGAGGACAGAGTCTTC

j_gene: TRBJ1-5
abundance: -
v_gene: TRBV25-1
d_gene: -
CDR3aa: CASSALGEGSQPQHF
CDR3nt: TGTGCCAGCAGTGCGCTAGGCGAGGGTTCGCAGCCCCAGCATTTT

j_gene: TRBJ2-5
abundance: -
v_gene: TRBV9
d_gene: -
CDR3aa: CASSVGSYQETQYF
CDR3nt: TGTGCCAGCAGCGTAGGTTCATACCAAGAGACCCAGTACTTC

j_gene: TRBJ2-1
abundance: -
v_gene: TRBV4-3
d_gene: -
CDR3aa: CASSHTVGGLDEQFF
CDR3nt: TGCGCCAGCAGCCATACCGTCGGCGGATTGGATGAGCAGTTCTTC

j_gene: TRBJ1-1
abundance: -
v_gene: TRBV21-1
d_gene: -
CDR3aa: CASRGLPNTEAFF
CDR3nt: TGTGCCAGCAGAGGACTCCCGAACACTGAAGCTTTCTTT